Following are 17 T cell receptor beta chains from one sample sequenced in a study of regulatory T cells in long-lasting Graves disease. HTBI primers from iRepertoire and Arm-PCR of CDR3 regions yielded the TCR beta libraries. TCRdb ran MiXCR on the multiplex PCR reads and lists one entry per CDR3 protein. The sample lists over 300,000 distinct CDR3 sequences, about a sixth seen once, with about 20% in the top ten. Time point reported: newly diagnosed GD, antithyroid drugs for less than 3 months. Following extraction of RNA from PBMCs, that RNA was used to make the TCR library. This specimen consisted of peripheral blood mononuclear cells (PBMCs), obtained at new diagnosis, from a patient treated with antithyroid drugs. The receptor set was obtained from a female donor with Graves disease.

This clonotype was picked up a small number of times. Relative to the germline gene, one junction end is altered; a read error may explain this. The chain has TRBV5-8 and TRBJ1-4; 8 bases match TRBD1. The CDR3 runs to 14 residues. Germline CDR1 is SGHTS and CDR2 is YDEGEE. The CDR3 region is CASGQGLTNEELFF. The CDR3 DNA is TGTGCCAGCGGACAGGGCCTTACTAATGAAGAACTGTTTTTT. Drawing the rest from reference TRBV5-8 and TRBJ1-4, the complete variable domain is EAGVTQSPTHLIKTRGQQATLRCSPISGHTSVYWYQQALGLGLQFLLWYDEGEERNRGNFPPRFSGRQFPNYSSELNVNALELEDSALYLCASGQGLTNEELFFGSGTQLSVL.

This chain links TRBV7-2 with TRBJ2-1, with 8 positions matching TRBD1. Trimming at V came to 11 bases and at J to 1 base, leaving 16 bases not matched to a gene. The CDR3 has 17 amino acids. Germline V CDR1 and CDR2: SGHTA, FQGNSA. As DNA, the CDR3 is TGTGCCTGCTCTGGGGACGGGACAGGTGGGTCCTACAATGAGCAGTTCTTC. This gives the protein CACSGDGTGGSYNEQFF.

This clonotype was detected only a few times. V is TRBV12-3 or TRBV12-4 and J is TRBJ2-2; 9 bases are shared with TRBD1. Losses at the gene ends were 6 bases for V and 4 bases for J; bases not matched to a gene: 3. This CDR3 spans 14 amino acids. The DNA for the CDR3 is TGTGCCAGCAGCCGACAGGGGGTCACCGGGGAGCTGTTTTTT. Translated, it gives CASSRQGVTGELFF.

This clonotype was counted ten times or more. This chain links TRBV12-5 with TRBJ1-6; D remains unclear. The CDR3 runs to 14 residues. Trimming took off 6 bases at V and 9 bases at J, with 15 bases between the two ends. Germline lookup yields CDR1 LGHNT and CDR2 FRNRAP. CDR3 amino acids: CASGYLDGRSPLHF. CDR3 sequence (DNA): TGTGCTAGTGGCTACCTAGATGGGCGTTCACCCCTCCACTTT.

The table lists this clonotype with many counts. The CDR3 loop reads CASSYSTSPAYPKYNEQFF. CDR3 DNA sequence: TGTGCCAGCAGTTACTCGACCTCTCCGGCCTACCCCAAATACAATGAGCAGTTCTTC. The chain links TRBV6-5 to TRBJ2-1; D gene uncertain. The CDR3 loop spans 19 amino acids. V shed 0 bases and J shed 4 bases, with 22 bases lying between them. Germline loops: CDR1 MNHEY, CDR2 SVGAGI.

This clonotype has ten or more counts. The chain combines TRBV11-2 with TRBJ2-1, with 7 positions matching TRBD2. Germline lookup yields CDR1 SGHAT and CDR2 FQNNGV. The V and J ends lost 4 bases and 7 bases, in that order; junction bases with no gene match: 10. The CDR3 runs to 15 residues. The CDR3 region is CASSSEREELNEQFF. Here the CDR3 DNA reads TGTGCCAGCAGCTCCGAACGGGAGGAGTTAAATGAGCAGTTCTTC. Looking up the rest from reference TRBV11-2 and TRBJ2-1 gives the full variable domain: EAGVAQSPRYKIIEKRQSVAFWCNPISGHATLYWYQQILGQGPKLLIQFQNNGVVDDSQLPKDRFSAERLKGVDSTLKIQPAKLEDSAVYLCASSSEREELNEQFFGPGTRLTVL.

This clonotype showed up just a few times. The CDR3 coding sequence is TGTGCCAGCAGTGACTCTAGCGGGAGCGGGAATGAGCAGTTCTTC. This translates into CASSDSSGSGNEQFF. The V and J genes are TRBV6-4 and TRBJ2-1, with 9 nucleotides matching TRBD2. The germline gives CDR1 MRHNA, CDR2 SNTAGT. The CDR3 has 15 residues. V was pared by 0 bases and J by 7 bases, with 4 bases of the junction left unmatched.

V usage is TRBV5-1 and J usage is TRBJ2-1; 10 nucleotides align to TRBD2. V shed 3 bases, J shed 2 bases, and the junction held 5 bases outside the gene matches. The CDR3 is 16 residues long. Per the germline V gene, CDR1 is SGHRS and CDR2 is YFSETQ. The CDR3 sequence: CASSSSGGYTYNEQFF. Written as DNA, the CDR3 is TGCGCCAGCAGCTCTAGCGGGGGATACACCTACAATGAGCAGTTCTTC.

This clonotype was counted ten times or more. This chain links TRBV6-5 with TRBJ1-2; D might be TRBD1 (5 bases). The CDR3 covers 13 residues. Between the trimmed V and J ends, which lost 0 bases and 6 bases, there was a span of 8 bases. CDR1 is MNHEY, CDR2 SVGAGI, per germline. The chain's CDR3 is CASSYSGVDGYTF. In DNA, the CDR3 is TGTGCCAGCAGTTACTCAGGGGTCGATGGCTACACCTTC.

This clonotype was seen a few times. The genes are TRBV6-1 and TRBJ1-5, with D maybe TRBD1 (6 bases). From germline, CDR1 is MNHNS and CDR2 SASEGT. The V and J ends lost 6 bases and 2 bases respectively, with 17 bases between them. The CDR3 is made up of 16 amino acids. CDR3 protein: CASSRLGGHRNQPQHF. Here the CDR3 DNA reads TGTGCCAGCAGCCGCTTGGGGGGACACCGCAATCAGCCCCAGCATTTT.

There are many counts of this clonotype. This chain connects TRBV18 to TRBJ2-5, with unresolved D. Germline loops: CDR1 KGHSH, CDR2 LQKENI. This CDR3 has 13 residues. V lost 4 bases and J lost 3, with 9 bases in between. CDR3 sequence reads: CASSLRNEETQYF. The CDR3 bases are TGTGCCAGCTCACTCAGGAACGAAGAGACCCAGTACTTC.

The chain carries TRBV4-3 and TRBJ1-1, with D perhaps matching TRBD1 (5 bases). V was cut by 4 bases and J by 5 bases, with 20 bases left in between. Germline CDR1 is LGHNA and CDR2 is YSLEER. This CDR3 is built from 16 residues. This chain's CDR3 is CASSPDLGGISTEAFF. The CDR3 bases are TGCGCCAGCAGCCCCGACTTGGGGGGGATTTCAACTGAAGCTTTCTTT.

This clonotype was observed at least ten times. V gene TRBV24-1 combines with J gene TRBJ2-5; TRBD1 agrees at 10 bases. CDR1 is KGHDR, CDR2 SFDVKD, per germline. With V trimmed by 4 bases and J by 0 bases, 4 bases remained unmatched. The CDR3 sequence is 16 residues long. The CDR3 reads CATSDRQGADQETQYF. The DNA for the CDR3 is TGTGCCACCAGTGACCGACAGGGGGCGGACCAAGAGACCCAGTACTTC.

The chain employs TRBV27 and TRBJ1-4, with no clear D. Germline assignment: CDR1 MNHEY and CDR2 SMNVEV (reference sequence). The ends were cut back, 3 bases at V and 0 bases at J, with 5 bases in the middle. The CDR3 has 14 amino acids. In nucleotides, the CDR3 is TGTGCCAGCAGTTTCACAACAACTAATGAAAAACTGTTTTTT. It codes for CASSFTTTNEKLFF.

This clonotype was counted many times. The chain uses TRBV28 and TRBJ2-5; 13 bases agree with TRBD2. CDR1 and CDR2 (germline): MDHEN, SYDVKM. The CDR3 extends over 15 amino acids. The junction had 1 base not matched to a gene; V was cut back by 4 bases and J by 2 bases. The CDR3 DNA sequence: TGTGCCAGCAGTTCGGGACTAGCGGGACAAGAGACCCAGTACTTC. Residues: CASSSGLAGQETQYF.

Ten or more counts support this clonotype. The chain combines TRBV7-9 with TRBJ2-3, with 13 bases aligning to TRBD2. Germline V gene sequence: CDR1 SEHNR, CDR2 FQNEAQ (reference sequence). The V gene end was trimmed by 5 bases and the J gene end by 4 bases; junction bases not matched to a gene: 12. The CDR3 has 18 residues. In DNA, the CDR3 is TGTGCCAGCAGCGGTTATAGACGGACTAGCGGGGGTGCAGATACGCAGTATTTT. Encoded protein: CASSGYRRTSGGADTQYF.

This clonotype was observed a few times. The CDR3 end shows no conserved phenylalanine or tryptophan, and so a read error is likely. This chain joins TRBV7-3 and TRBJ2-7, with TRBD2 as a possible D gene (6 bases). The CDR3 contains 15 residues. The germline V gene encodes CDR1 SGHTA and CDR2 FQGTGA. The V end was cut by 2 bases, the J end by 5 bases, with 16 bases between. CDR3 protein: CASSLDRGGLHEQYS. The CDR3, as DNA: TGTGCCAGCAGCTTAGACCGCGGAGGGCTCCACGAGCAGTACTCC.